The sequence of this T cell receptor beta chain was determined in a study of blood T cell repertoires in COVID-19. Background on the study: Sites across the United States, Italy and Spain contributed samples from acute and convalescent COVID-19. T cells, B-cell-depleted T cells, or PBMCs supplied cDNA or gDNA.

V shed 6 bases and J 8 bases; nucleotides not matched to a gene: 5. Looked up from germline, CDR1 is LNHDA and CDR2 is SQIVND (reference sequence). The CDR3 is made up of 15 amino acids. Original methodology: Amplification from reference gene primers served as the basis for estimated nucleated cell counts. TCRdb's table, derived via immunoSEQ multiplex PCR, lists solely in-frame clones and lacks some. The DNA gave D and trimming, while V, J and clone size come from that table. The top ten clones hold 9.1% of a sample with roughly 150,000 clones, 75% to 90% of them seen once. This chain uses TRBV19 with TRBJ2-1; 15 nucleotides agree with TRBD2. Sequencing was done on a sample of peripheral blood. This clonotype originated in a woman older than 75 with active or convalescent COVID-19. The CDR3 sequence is CASRGGTSGGYEQFF. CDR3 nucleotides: TGTGCCAGTAGGGGAGGGACTAGCGGGGGGTATGAGCAGTTCTTC.